The entry below describes one T cell receptor beta chain. Participants were placed into cohorts based on the clinical history they reported. Donors of Cohort 3 who recovered were those that had two negative PCRs, clearance, or symptom resolution. This entry is derived from a study of blood T cell repertoires in COVID-19. Looking at the study overall: Spain, Italy and the United States supplied samples that represented acute and convalescent COVID-19.

The length of the CDR3 is 15 residues. Germline CDR1 and CDR2: SGDLS and YYNGEE. Losses at the gene ends were 2 bases for V and 7 bases for J; bases not matched to a gene: 11. In the authors' workflow: It was from reference gene primer amplification that nucleated cell counts were estimated. TCRdb keeps only in-frame clones here, not all; method: immunoSEQ multiplex PCR. V and J calls and clone size are as listed in that table; D and trimming were resolved from the DNA. The repertoire holds 250,000 or so clones, with under 85% as singletons. The V and J genes are TRBV9 and TRBJ2-7; 8 nucleotides line up with TRBD1. This TCR derives from a man aged 60 to 75 who had recovered from COVID-19. The sequenced sample consisted of PBMCs or T cells enriched from blood (not recorded which). The CDR3 loop is CASSVGLDRGGEQYF. For the CDR3, the DNA is TGTGCCAGCAGCGTGGGACTCGACAGGGGTGGTGAGCAGTACTTC.